This T cell receptor (beta chain) was obtained from a study of shared clonotypes between healthy human individuals. Of note for this clone: Its matching antigen is unknown.

Study-level points and caveats: What limited the represented genetic and exposure-history diversity was the small number of donors.

The assay was immunoSEQ multiplex PCR, and TCRdb's table has in-frame clones only and misses some. The table lists about 520,000 clones, 81% of them singletons, with approximately 12% in the top ten. With 2 bases removed from V and 1 base from J, the gap between germline ends came to 21 bases. The CDR3 consists of 18 residues. CDR1 and CDR2 from the germline V gene are SNHLY and FYNNEI. The V gene is TRBV2, the J gene TRBJ2-7, with a possible D match to TRBD1 (6 bases). Sequenced material: PBMCs. The receptor comes from a woman between 40 and 50 years old in good health. Some clones in this sample may be carry-over from other donors' samples. The CDR3 DNA sequence: TGTGCCAGCAGTGAAACTCCTCGCCCCCTCGACAGGTCCTACGAGCAGTACTTC. Protein: CASSETPRPLDRSYEQYF. The variable domain in full, completed from reference TRBV2 and TRBJ2-7, reads EPEVTQTPSHQVTQMGQEVILRCVPISNHLYFYWYRQILGQKVEFLVSFYNNEISEKSEIFDDQFSVERPDGSNFTLKIRSTKLEDSAMYFCASSETPRPLDRSYEQYFGPGTRLTVT.